These T cell receptor beta chains were read from a single sample in a study of beta chain features in type 1 diabetes. Profiling relied on immunoSEQ multiplex PCR, and the TCRdb table lists in-frame clones only, not all of them. The profile shows 200,000 to 300,000 clones, 68% of them singletons. The sequencing input was naive CD4+ T cells from blood. The receptor set was obtained from a young man in good health. Both conserved end residues are part of each CDR3.

j_call: TRBJ1-2
v_call: TRBV30
cdr3_aa: CAWRETGGRYGYTF

j_call: TRBJ1-2
v_call: TRBV7-9
cdr3_aa: CASSSSKENYGYTF

j_call: TRBJ2-6
v_call: TRBV30
cdr3_aa: CAQPQGSGANVLTF

j_call: TRBJ2-7
v_call: TRBV25-1
cdr3_aa: CASSSTGGYEQYF

j_call: TRBJ2-1
v_call: TRBV30
cdr3_aa: CAWSTPSGGEQFF

j_call: TRBJ2-6
v_call: TRBV7-2
cdr3_aa: CASSPVGSGANVLTF

j_call: TRBJ2-5
v_call: TRBV11-2
cdr3_aa: CASSEGGGGQYF

j_call: TRBJ2-7
v_call: TRBV28
cdr3_aa: CASSPIRYEQYF

j_call: TRBJ2-3
v_call: TRBV29-1
cdr3_aa: CSVEDHAAGGGTDTQYF

j_call: TRBJ2-5
v_call: TRBV5-1
cdr3_aa: CASSLGGQPQETQYF

j_call: TRBJ2-1
v_call: TRBV30
cdr3_aa: CAWSRGQRHEQFF

j_call: TRBJ1-3
v_call: TRBV25-1
cdr3_aa: CASSVSGTGNFGNTIYF

j_call: TRBJ2-5
v_call: TRBV11-2
cdr3_aa: CASSLGTFGETQYF

j_call: TRBJ1-4
v_call: TRBV30
cdr3_aa: CAWSFVLTTNEKLFF

j_call: .
v_call: TRBV30
cdr3_aa: CAWSRKDLPSYEQYF

j_call: TRBJ1-1
v_call: TRBV30
cdr3_aa: CACDRSTEAFF

j_call: TRBJ1-2
v_call: TRBV7-2
cdr3_aa: CASSLKDGYTF

j_call: TRBJ2-3
v_call: TRBV11-2
cdr3_aa: CASSLAGELTDTQYF

j_call: TRBJ2-5
v_call: TRBV2
cdr3_aa: CASTLMGLSYQETQYF

j_call: TRBJ2-1
v_call: TRBV4-1
cdr3_aa: CASSPTSTGVSYNEQFF

j_call: TRBJ2-3
v_call: TRBV11-2
cdr3_aa: CASSRLEGGQYF

j_call: TRBJ2-4
v_call: TRBV12-5
cdr3_aa: CASGLGGRENIQYF

j_call: TRBJ2-1
v_call: TRBV30
cdr3_aa: CAWSTGGSYNEQFF

j_call: TRBJ2-7
v_call: TRBV18
cdr3_aa: CASSPPDNYEQYF

j_call: TRBJ2-4
v_call: TRBV9
cdr3_aa: CASSEGGAKNIQYF